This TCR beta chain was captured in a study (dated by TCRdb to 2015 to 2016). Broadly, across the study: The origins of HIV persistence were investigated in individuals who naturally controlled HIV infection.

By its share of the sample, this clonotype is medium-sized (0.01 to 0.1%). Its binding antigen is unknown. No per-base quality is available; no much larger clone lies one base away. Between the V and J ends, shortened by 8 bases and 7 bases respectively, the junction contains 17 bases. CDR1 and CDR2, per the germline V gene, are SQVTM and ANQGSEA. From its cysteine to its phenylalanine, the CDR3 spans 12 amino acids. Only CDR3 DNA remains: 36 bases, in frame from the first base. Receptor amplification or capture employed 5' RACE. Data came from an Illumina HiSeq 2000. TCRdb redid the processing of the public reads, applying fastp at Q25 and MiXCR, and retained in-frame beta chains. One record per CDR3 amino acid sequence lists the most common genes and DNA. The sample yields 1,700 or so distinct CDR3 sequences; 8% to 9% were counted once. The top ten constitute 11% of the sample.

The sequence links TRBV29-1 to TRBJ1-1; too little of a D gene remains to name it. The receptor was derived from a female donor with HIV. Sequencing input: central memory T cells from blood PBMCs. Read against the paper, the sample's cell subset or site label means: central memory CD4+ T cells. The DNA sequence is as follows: TGCAGCTCCAAGACGACTGTTGGTGAAGCTTTCTTT. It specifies CSSKTTVGEAFF. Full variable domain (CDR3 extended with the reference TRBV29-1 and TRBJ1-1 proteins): SAVISQKPSRDICQRGTSLTIQCQVDSQVTMMFWYRQQPGQSLTLIATANQGSEATYESGFVIDKFPISRPNLTFSTLTVSNMSPEDSSIYLCSSKTTVGEAFFGQGTRLTVV.